These T cell receptor beta chains were read from a single sample in a study of beta chain features in type 1 diabetes. Method: immunoSEQ multiplex PCR; TCRdb's copy keeps in-frame clones and lacks some. The table has about 400,000 clones, over 10% seen once; the top ten hold approximately 0.011%. The sample was naive CD4+ T cells from blood. The receptor set was obtained from a woman between 18 and 30 years old with type 1 diabetes. Each CDR3 is given with its conserved first and last residue. The D gene is left open where the match is weak. Clone size is given for some rows only: seen once, a few or many times, or a class if the clone is expanded.

V: TRBV6-6; size: .; J: TRBJ1-2; D: .; CDR3: CASSGGYSYGYTF; DNA: TGTGCCAGCTCGGGGGGTTACAGCTATGGCTACACCTTC
V: TRBV4-1; size: few; J: TRBJ2-1; D: TRBD2; CDR3: CASSQGLASPYNEQFF; DNA: TGCGCCAGCAGCCAGGGACTAGCGAGTCCCTACAATGAGCAGTTCTTC
V: TRBV30; size: few; J: TRBJ1-5; D: .; CDR3: CAWARGGNQPQHF; DNA: TGTGCCTGGGCCAGGGGAGGCAATCAGCCCCAGCATTTT
V: TRBV30; size: .; J: TRBJ2-2; D: TRBD1; CDR3: CAWIDRVRTGELFF; DNA: TGTGCCTGGATCGACAGGGTTAGGACCGGGGAGCTGTTTTTT
V: TRBV10-2; size: .; J: TRBJ1-2; D: .; CDR3: CASRDAGGDGYTF; DNA: TGCGCCAGCAGGGATGCTGGGGGGGATGGCTACACCTTC
V: TRBV6-6; size: .; J: TRBJ2-3; D: TRBD1; CDR3: CASSYAGQGTDTQYF; DNA: TGTGCCAGCAGTTATGCGGGACAGGGGACAGATACGCAGTATTTT
V: TRBV29-1; size: few; J: TRBJ2-1; D: .; CDR3: CSVGDEQFF; DNA: TGCAGCGTAGGGGATGAGCAGTTCTTC
V: TRBV30; size: few; J: TRBJ1-3; D: TRBD1; CDR3: CAWRRDRGSGNTIYF; DNA: TGTGCCTGGAGACGCGACAGGGGCTCTGGAAACACCATATATTTT
V: TRBV5-1; size: few; J: TRBJ1-2; D: TRBD1; CDR3: CASSAWTGDGYTF; DNA: TGCGCCAGCAGCGCTTGGACAGGGGACGGCTACACCTTC
V: TRBV23-1; size: few; J: TRBJ2-7; D: .; CDR3: CASTRTDRMPVEQYF; DNA: TGCGCCAGCACGAGGACCGACAGGATGCCGGTGGAGCAGTACTTC
V: TRBV7-9; size: few; J: TRBJ1-1; D: .; CDR3: CASSSTGYTEAFF; DNA: TGTGCCAGCAGCAGCACAGGGTACACTGAAGCTTTCTTT
V: TRBV19; size: few; J: TRBJ2-2; D: .; CDR3: CASQDSMLLQVDTGELFF; DNA: TGTGCCAGTCAAGATAGTATGTTGCTTCAGGTTGACACCGGGGAGCTGTTTTTT
V: TRBV19; size: few; J: TRBJ2-1; D: .; CDR3: CASSSLANNEQFF; DNA: TGTGCCAGTAGTAGTCTAGCGAACAATGAGCAGTTCTTC
V: TRBV2; size: .; J: TRBJ1-1; D: .; CDR3: CASTKDSMNTEAFF; DNA: TGTGCCAGCACAAAGGACAGCATGAACACTGAAGCTTTCTTT
V: TRBV7-2; size: .; J: TRBJ2-1; D: .; CDR3: CASSPQGYSNDEQFF; DNA: TGTGCCAGCAGTCCTCAGGGTTATAGTAACGATGAGCAGTTCTTC
V: TRBV7-2; size: .; J: TRBJ1-1; D: .; CDR3: CASSPGRGAFF; DNA: TGTGCCAGCAGCCCTGGCCGTGGAGCTTTCTTT
V: TRBV2; size: .; J: TRBJ2-7; D: TRBD2; CDR3: CASGGTSGNLEQYF; DNA: TGTGCCAGCGGCGGGACTAGCGGGAACTTGGAGCAGTACTTC
V: TRBV7-3; size: .; J: TRBJ2-1; D: .; CDR3: CASSLIREDEQFF; DNA: TGTGCCAGCAGCCTAATTAGAGAGGATGAGCAGTTCTTC
V: TRBV11-2; size: few; J: TRBJ2-1; D: TRBD2; CDR3: CASSLELASDNEQFF; DNA: TGTGCCAGCAGCTTGGAACTAGCGTCCGACAATGAGCAGTTCTTC
V: TRBV6-6; size: few; J: TRBJ1-4; D: .; CDR3: CASEGNEKLFF; DNA: TGTGCCAGCGAGGGTAATGAAAAACTGTTTTTT
V: TRBV9; size: few; J: TRBJ2-1; D: .; CDR3: CASRNSGSSYNEQFF; DNA: TGTGCCAGCAGGAATAGCGGCAGCTCCTACAATGAGCAGTTCTTC
V: TRBV5-6; size: .; J: TRBJ2-7; D: TRBD2; CDR3: CASSLPGGGSSYEQYF; DNA: TGTGCCAGCAGCCTGCCGGGAGGCGGAAGCTCCTACGAGCAGTACTTC
V: TRBV4-2; size: few; J: TRBJ2-5; D: .; CDR3: CASSQGGRGPGQETQYF; DNA: TGTGCCAGCAGCCAAGGGGGGCGGGGGCCTGGTCAAGAGACCCAGTACTTC
V: TRBV28; size: .; J: TRBJ2-7; D: .; CDR3: CASSSGSYEQYF; DNA: TGTGCCAGCAGTTCAGGGTCCTACGAGCAGTACTTC
V: TRBV6-5; size: .; J: TRBJ1-6; D: .; CDR3: CASSRQAYNSPLHF; DNA: TGTGCCAGCAGTCGACAGGCGTATAATTCACCCCTCCACTTT
V: TRBV28; size: few; J: TRBJ1-2; D: .; CDR3: CASSEGVYGYTF; DNA: TGTGCCAGCAGTGAGGGGGTCTATGGCTACACCTTC
V: TRBV14; size: .; J: TRBJ2-1; D: .; CDR3: CASSQVRGSSYNEQFF; DNA: TGTGCCAGCAGCCAAGTGCGGGGTAGCTCCTACAATGAGCAGTTCTTC
V: TRBV5-1; size: .; J: TRBJ2-7; D: TRBD2; CDR3: CASSPPTSGTFSYEQYF; DNA: TGCGCCAGCAGCCCGCCAACTAGCGGGACGTTCTCCTACGAGCAGTACTTC
V: TRBV5-6; size: .; J: TRBJ2-1; D: .; CDR3: CASSLWRGASYNEQFF; DNA: TGTGCCAGCAGCTTGTGGAGGGGCGCATCATACAATGAGCAGTTCTTC
V: TRBV5-1; size: few; J: TRBJ2-5; D: .; CDR3: CASSLGQGGGETQYF; DNA: TGCGCCAGCAGCTTGGGACAGGGAGGTGGCGAGACCCAGTACTTC
V: TRBV7-2; size: few; J: TRBJ2-7; D: .; CDR3: CASAPLKGSYEQYF; DNA: TGTGCCAGCGCCCCGTTAAAGGGGTCCTACGAGCAGTACTTC
V: TRBV7-2; size: .; J: TRBJ2-7; D: TRBD2; CDR3: CASSAGGLAVYEQYF; DNA: TGTGCCAGCAGCGCAGGGGGACTAGCGGTCTACGAGCAGTACTTC
V: TRBV18; size: few; J: TRBJ2-7; D: TRBD1; CDR3: CASSPGTGTYEQYF; DNA: TGTGCCAGCTCACCAGGGACAGGGACCTACGAGCAGTACTTC
V: TRBV9; size: few; J: TRBJ2-5; D: .; CDR3: CASSTHGETQYF; DNA: TGTGCCAGCAGCACCCACGGTGAGACCCAGTACTTC
V: TRBV7-2; size: .; J: TRBJ2-7; D: .; CDR3: CASSSLPYEQYF; DNA: TGTGCCAGCAGCTCGCTACCCTACGAGCAGTACTTC
V: TRBV30; size: few; J: TRBJ2-1; D: .; CDR3: CAWSVQGSSYNEQFF; DNA: TGTGCCTGGAGTGTACAAGGGAGCTCCTACAATGAGCAGTTCTTC
V: TRBV4-3; size: few; J: TRBJ2-7; D: TRBD1; CDR3: CASSQEDRVGEQYF; DNA: TGCGCCAGCAGCCAAGAAGACAGGGTTGGCGAGCAGTACTTC
V: TRBV7-2; size: .; J: TRBJ1-5; D: .; CDR3: CASSPVGGSNQPQHF; DNA: TGTGCCAGCAGCCCCGTGGGAGGGTCCAATCAGCCCCAGCATTTT
V: TRBV5-1; size: .; J: TRBJ2-5; D: .; CDR3: CASSLGLPVAETQYF; DNA: TGCGCCAGCAGCTTGGGACTCCCGGTGGCGGAGACCCAGTACTTC
V: TRBV21-1; size: .; J: TRBJ2-7; D: .; CDR3: CASTHHGTRGIWEQYF; DNA: TGTGCCAGCACTCACCACGGGACTAGGGGGATATGGGAGCAGTACTTC
V: TRBV15; size: .; J: TRBJ2-3; D: .; CDR3: CATSRRTGGEADTQYF; DNA: TGTGCCACCAGCAGACGGACGGGGGGCGAGGCAGATACGCAGTATTTT
V: TRBV30; size: .; J: TRBJ2-3; D: .; CDR3: CAWSEGGAYTDTQYF; DNA: TGTGCCTGGAGTGAGGGCGGGGCCTACACAGATACGCAGTATTTT
V: TRBV5-8; size: .; J: TRBJ1-1; D: TRBD1; CDR3: CASSRDRGFTEAFF; DNA: TGTGCCAGCAGCCGGGACAGGGGTTTCACTGAAGCTTTCTTT
V: TRBV29-1; size: few; J: TRBJ2-2; D: .; CDR3: CSVGWYSTGELFF; DNA: TGCAGCGTTGGATGGTACTCTACCGGGGAGCTGTTTTTT
V: TRBV25-1; size: .; J: TRBJ2-7; D: TRBD1; CDR3: CASSERSTGWPYEQYF; DNA: TGTGCCAGCAGTGAAAGGTCGACAGGGTGGCCCTACGAGCAGTACTTC
V: TRBV18; size: .; J: TRBJ1-1; D: TRBD1; CDR3: CASSPRQGAENTEAFF; DNA: TGTGCCAGCTCACCACGACAGGGGGCAGAGAACACTGAAGCTTTCTTT